This T cell receptor beta chain derives from a study of blood T cell repertoires in COVID-19. Study context: The United States, Italy and Spain provided the acute and convalescent COVID-19 samples. Nucleic acid was either cDNA or gDNA, and it came from T cells, B-cell-depleted T cells, or PBMCs.

Sequencing used immunoSEQ multiplex PCR; TCRdb keeps in-frame clones, though not all of them. The sample includes some 290,000 clones, around nine tenths of them seen just once. Germline CDR1 SGHRS, CDR2 YFSETQ. The CDR3 consists of 14 residues. V dropped 0 bases and J dropped 5 bases, with 11 bases sitting between them. Clinical history as reported by participants underpinned cohort assignment. Sequencing input: PBMCs or T cells enriched from blood (not recorded which). The sequence came from a woman aged 25 to 39 who had recovered from COVID-19. The rearrangement joins TRBV5-1 to TRBJ1-2; weak D call: TRBD1 (6 bases). The CDR3 DNA sequence: TGCGCCAGCAGCTTGGCCCAACAGGGTTATGGCTACACCTTC. Its translation is CASSLAQQGYGYTF.